This T cell receptor (beta chain) was found in a study of molecular identifiers for immune sequencing clone quantification. This clonotype has a count of ten or more. V shed 6 bases and J 6 bases; nucleotides not matched to a gene: 10. The CDR3 has 15 amino acids. The germline gives CDR1 MNHEY, CDR2 SVGEGT. Listed TCR primers, together with previously described methods, were used for the bulk TCR libraries. TCRdb independently ran MiXCR on the PCR reads; one entry per CDR3 protein. The data contain about 640,000 distinct CDR3 sequences, about 20% of them singletons. Sorted inputs of roughly 17,000 to 1,100,000 cells, with 10%, 30% or 50% RNA, yielded naive CD8 libraries.

The chain links TRBV6-2 or TRBV6-3 to TRBJ1-4; 7 bases map to TRBD1. The source material was naive CD8+ T cells from blood, with Jurkat cell RNA spiked in. As to subset: FACS-sorted CD8+CD4-CCR7+CD45RA+ naive T cells. This TCR came from a human donor in good health. Some libraries in this study had Jurkat cell RNA spiked in. The CDR3 reads CASSPDREKYEKLFF. CDR3 nucleotides: TGTGCCAGCAGCCCCGACAGGGAGAAATATGAAAAACTGTTTTTT.